This T cell receptor (beta chain) was sequenced during a study of blood T cell repertoires in COVID-19. The overall study: T cells, B-cell-depleted T cells, or PBMCs supplied cDNA or gDNA.

Here immunoSEQ multiplex PCR was the method, and the copy in TCRdb shows in-frame clones only, minus some. The sample has more than 200,000 clones, 70% to 90% seen once. The V gene's germline CDR1 is MNHEY and CDR2 SVGAGI. Trimming removed 2 bases from V and 3 bases from J; junction bases left unmatched: 1. The CDR3 runs to 15 residues. This receptor was taken from a woman under 40 with COVID-19, enrolled during active disease. What was sequenced was peripheral blood. This chain joins TRBV6-5 and TRBJ2-5; 12 positions match TRBD1. The CDR3 DNA reads TGTGCCAGCAGTTACGGGACAGGGGGCGAAGAGACCCAGTACTTC. Amino acid sequence: CASSYGTGGEETQYF.